One and the same sample provided the 28 T cell receptor beta chains below, sequenced in a study of siplizumab effects on memory and regulatory T cells. Clones were read by immunoSEQ multiplex PCR, and TCRdb kept only the in-frame ones, dropping some. The profile shows some 100,000 clones, more than 95% of them singletons. The sequencing input was naive CD4+ T cells sorted from blood. These receptors came from a human donor in good health.

The chain couples TRBV6-1 to TRBJ1-1; D not certain. The germline V and J ends were trimmed by 6 bases and 6 bases, with 26 bases remaining between them. The germline CDR1 and CDR2 sequences are MNHNS and SASEGT. The CDR3 is 17 residues long. CDR3 in amino acids: CASSEIIGFTGRAEAFF. In DNA, the CDR3 is TGTGCCAGCAGCGAAATTATCGGGTTTACGGGAAGGGCTGAAGCTTTCTTT.

The chain joins TRBV5-1 to TRBJ1-2; 7 bases match TRBD1. The CDR3 is 16 residues long. V lost 0 bases, J lost 3 bases, and 8 bases stayed unmatched. Germline CDR1 SGHRS, CDR2 YFSETQ. CDR3 nucleotides: TGCGCCAGCAGCTTGGGGCGTTCAGGGGGTGACTATGGCTACACCTTC. This translates into CASSLGRSGGDYGYTF.

The chain combines TRBV2 with TRBJ1-2; 7 nucleotides match TRBD1. In germline, CDR1 is SNHLY, CDR2 FYNNEI. There are 12 residues in the CDR3. V was pared by 6 bases and J by 10 bases, with 8 bases of the junction left unmatched. Written as DNA, the CDR3 is TGTGCCAGCAGCGGGGGAACAGGGGACTACACCTTC. Its protein is CASSGGTGDYTF.

V is TRBV7-3 and J is TRBJ2-2; TRBD1 aligns across 8 bases. Per the germline V gene, CDR1 is SGHTA and CDR2 is FQGTGA. With V trimmed by 4 bases and J by 7 bases, 8 bases remained unmatched. CDR3 length equals 15 residues. CDR3 residues: CASSSRTGLSGELFF. For the CDR3, the DNA is TGTGCCAGCAGCTCGAGGACAGGGTTAAGCGGGGAGCTGTTTTTT.

V and J are TRBV6-5 and TRBJ1-6; perhaps TRBD1 as D (5 bases). Trimming pared 6 bases from V and 4 bases from J, leaving 10 bases between. Germline loops: CDR1 MNHEY, CDR2 SVGAGI. The CDR3 runs 14 residues. CDR3 DNA: TGTGCCAGCAGGGCCGACAGTTATAATTCACCCCTCCACTTT. This encodes CASRADSYNSPLHF.

The chain is built from TRBV15 and TRBJ2-1; D uncertain. Per the germline V gene, CDR1 is LNHNV and CDR2 is YYDKDF (reference sequence). This CDR3 comprises 15 residues. V lost 4 bases, J lost 3 bases, and 13 bases lay in between. CDR3 protein: CATSTGPGNYNEQFF. Written as DNA, the CDR3 is TGTGCCACCAGCACGGGTCCGGGTAACTACAATGAGCAGTTCTTC.

V gene TRBV6-6 combines with J gene TRBJ2-3; D gene ambiguous. This CDR3 region has 12 residues. The germline gives CDR1 MNHNY, CDR2 SVGAGI (reference sequence). The V gene lost 5 bases and the J gene lost 2 bases, with 5 bases spanning the gap. In DNA form, the CDR3 reads TGTGCCAGCAGTCGGATCACAGATACGCAGTATTTT. This translates into CASSRITDTQYF.

This chain uses TRBV11-2 with TRBJ2-3; the D is unclear. The ends were cut back, 6 bases at V and 0 bases at J, with 7 bases in the middle. CDR3 length: 13 amino acids. Germline CDR1 is SGHAT and CDR2 is FQNNGV. CDR3 amino acids: CASRPTSTDTQYF. The CDR3 nucleotides are TGTGCCAGCAGGCCTACTAGCACAGATACGCAGTATTTT. Together with reference TRBV11-2 and TRBJ2-3, the CDR3 gives the full variable domain: EAGVAQSPRYKIIEKRQSVAFWCNPISGHATLYWYQQILGQGPKLLIQFQNNGVVDDSQLPKDRFSAERLKGVDSTLKIQPAKLEDSAVYLCASRPTSTDTQYFGPGTRLTVL.

The rearrangement links TRBV5-1 to TRBJ1-5; D remains unclear. V was shortened by 0 bases and J by 0 bases, with 7 bases between the two germline ends. The CDR3 loop spans 15 amino acids. Per the germline V gene, CDR1 is SGHRS and CDR2 is YFSETQ. DNA of the CDR3: TGCGCCAGCAGCTTGGACGGCGATAGCAATCAGCCCCAGCATTTT. It codes for CASSLDGDSNQPQHF.

The chain employs TRBV4-2 and TRBJ2-7; D perhaps matches TRBD2 (5 bases). Germline V CDR1 and CDR2: LGHNA, YNFKEQ. The CDR3 covers 12 residues. The V gene lost 0 bases and the J gene lost 6 bases, with 6 bases spanning the gap. CDR3 sequence: CASSQDSAEQYF. The CDR3 nucleotides are TGTGCCAGCAGCCAAGATAGCGCCGAGCAGTACTTC.

The genes are TRBV6-5 and TRBJ2-7; D possibly corresponds to TRBD2 (5 bases). Trimming removed 8 bases from V and 3 bases from J, with 11 bases in between. Germline V gene lookup returns CDR1 MNHEY and CDR2 SVGAGI. This CDR3 spans 12 amino acids. The chain's CDR3 is CASLLGDYEQYF. CDR3 nucleotides: TGTGCCAGCCTTCTCGGGGACTACGAGCAGTACTTC.

This rearrangement joins TRBV7-9 to TRBJ2-7; 12 nucleotides align to TRBD1. CDR1 is SEHNR and CDR2 is FQNEAQ in the germline V gene (reference sequence). The trim removed 5 bases at V and 4 bases at J, leaving 3 bases unmatched. CDR3 length: 14 residues. The CDR3 nucleotides are TGTGCCAGCAGCCTGGGACAGGGGGCGTACGAGCAGTACTTC. Its protein product is CASSLGQGAYEQYF.

V and J are TRBV2 and TRBJ2-1; D not resolved. The V gene lost 7 bases and the J gene lost 3 bases, with 10 bases spanning the gap. Germline V gene sequence: CDR1 SNHLY, CDR2 FYNNEI. CDR3 size: 13 residues. The CDR3 region has the DNA TGTGCCAGCAATCTTCAAGGCTACAATGAGCAGTTCTTC. This translates into CASNLQGYNEQFF.

V gene TRBV30 combines with J gene TRBJ2-1, with D perhaps assigned TRBD1 or TRBD2 (7 bases each). The V end was cut by 3 bases, the J end by 4 bases, with 22 bases between. Germline-derived CDR1 and CDR2 are GTSNPN and SVGIG (reference sequence). The CDR3 is 17 residues long. The CDR3 DNA is TGTGCCTGGAGGGCCAGGGGGGGGATACAAAATTACAATGAGCAGTTCTTC. Its translation is CAWRARGGIQNYNEQFF.

V is TRBV7-3 and J is TRBJ2-2; D perhaps matches TRBD1 (5 bases). The germline CDR1 and CDR2 sequences are SGHTA and FQGTGA. The CDR3 is 14 amino acids. The germline V and J ends were trimmed by 5 bases and 7 bases, with 14 bases remaining between them. The CDR3 spells CASSTQDFGGELFF. For the CDR3, the DNA is TGTGCCAGCAGCACACAGGATTTTGGCGGGGAGCTGTTTTTT.

This clone was detected once. This chain links TRBV6-5 with TRBJ1-5; no reliable D call. The V end lost 0 bases, the J end lost 6 bases, and 12 bases lay between the germline ends. Germline-derived CDR1 and CDR2 are MNHEY and SVGAGI. The CDR3 totals 15 residues. This CDR3 is CASSYSGPSAQPQHF. CDR3 DNA: TGTGCCAGCAGTTACTCCGGCCCTTCGGCTCAGCCCCAGCATTTT.

The chain recombines TRBV19 with TRBJ1-3; 7 bases are shared with TRBD1. The CDR3 spans 12 residues. V lost 8 bases to trimming and J lost 3 bases; unmatched junction nucleotides: 1. The V gene's germline CDR1 is LNHDA and CDR2 SQIVND (reference sequence). The CDR3 DNA reads TGTGCCAGTCGGACAGGTGGAAACACCATATATTTT. This gives the protein CASRTGGNTIYF.

This rearrangement joins TRBV29-1 to TRBJ1-5; 9 bases are a match to TRBD1. In germline, CDR1 is SQVTM, CDR2 ANQGSEA. V trimming: 8 bases; J trimming: 7 bases; junction bases outside the gene matches: 9. CDR3 length: 13 residues. The CDR3 DNA is TGCAGCACGCTACAGGGGGCAGGACAGCCCCAGCATTTT. As protein: CSTLQGAGQPQHF.

The chain links TRBV21-1 to TRBJ1-3; the table gives TRBD1 as D, unverified against the DNA. TRBV21-1 is recorded as a pseudogene. CDR3 length equals 16 residues. This CDR3 is CASSNTDRASGNTIYF. DNA for the CDR3: TGTGCCAGCAGCAATACGGACAGGGCATCCGGAAACACCATATATTTT.

The chain has TRBV11-2 and TRBJ1-2; 7 bases agree with TRBD1. Germline V gives CDR1 SGHAT, CDR2 FQNNGV. V lost 1 base to trimming and J lost 4 bases; unmatched junction nucleotides: 12. The CDR3 has 17 residues. As DNA, the CDR3 is TGTGCCAGCAGCTTAGCCCAGGGGGGGGTCGGTGGCTATGGCTACACCTTC. Its translation is CASSLAQGGVGGYGYTF.

V usage is TRBV10-3 and J usage is TRBJ1-1; D is perhaps TRBD1 (5 bases). CDR3 size: 15 residues. The germline V gene has CDR1 ENHRY and CDR2 SYGVKD. Trimming pared 2 bases from V and 3 bases from J, leaving 13 bases between. The CDR3 DNA follows: TGTGCCATCAGTGAGCCACCAGAGGGGTACACTGAAGCTTTCTTT. Translating it yields CAISEPPEGYTEAFF.

V usage is TRBV2 and J usage is TRBJ1-2, with D perhaps matching TRBD1 (6 bases). V lost 8 bases, J lost 0 bases, and 16 bases lay in between. The CDR3 sequence is 15 residues long. Germline CDR1 SNHLY, CDR2 FYNNEI. DNA of the CDR3: TGTGCCAGCGCCCAGGGGCAGAATACTAACTATGGCTACACCTTC. It translates to CASAQGQNTNYGYTF.

This clone appeared once. This chain links TRBV7-3 with TRBJ2-3; 9 bases are a match to TRBD2. V lost 1 base and J lost 5; bases outside the gene matches: 7. This CDR3 has 16 residues. Looked up from germline, CDR1 is SGHTA and CDR2 is FQGTGA. The CDR3 region is CASSLRAGGPGDTQYF. Here the CDR3 DNA reads TGTGCCAGCAGCTTAAGGGCGGGGGGGCCCGGAGATACGCAGTATTTT. Supplemented by reference TRBV7-3 and TRBJ2-3, the full variable domain reads GAGVSQTPSNKVTEKGKYVELRCDPISGHTALYWYRQSLGQGPEFLIYFQGTGAADDSGLPNDRFFAVRPEGSVSTLKIQRTERGDSAVYLCASSLRAGGPGDTQYFGPGTRLTVL.

The chain has TRBV10-2 and TRBJ1-1, with a weak D call TRBD1 (5 bases). The germline CDR1 and CDR2 sequences are WSHSY and SAAADI. V lost 6 bases to trimming and J lost 0 bases, with 14 bases between them. The CDR3 is made up of 15 amino acids. This CDR3 is CASSLPGTMNTEAFF. DNA for the CDR3: TGCGCCAGCAGCCTCCCCGGGACTATGAACACTGAAGCTTTCTTT.

The rearrangement joins TRBV19 to TRBJ2-7; 8 positions match TRBD1. This CDR3 comprises 14 residues. The V segment lost 3 bases and the J segment 3 bases; nucleotides outside the gene matches: 4. Germline loops: CDR1 LNHDA, CDR2 SQIVND (reference sequence). The CDR3 protein is CASSIRDRNYEQYF. The CDR3 DNA reads TGTGCCAGTAGTATCCGGGACAGGAACTACGAGCAGTACTTC. The variable domain in full, completed from reference TRBV19 and TRBJ2-7, reads DGGITQSPKYLFRKEGQNVTLSCEQNLNHDAMYWYRQDPGQGLRLIYYSQIVNDFQKGDIAEGYSVSREKKESFPLTVTSAQKNPTAFYLCASSIRDRNYEQYFGPGTRLTVT.

The rearrangement joins TRBV28 to TRBJ1-4; D gene ambiguous. The CDR3 is made up of 17 amino acids. The germline gives CDR1 MDHEN, CDR2 SYDVKM. Between the trimmed V and J ends, which lost 5 bases and 0 bases, there was a span of 16 bases. The CDR3, as DNA: TGTGCCAGCAGTCGAAAAGGGTGGATCACAACTAATGAAAAACTGTTTTTT. Its protein is CASSRKGWITTNEKLFF.

The V and J genes are TRBV28 and TRBJ2-5; 7 positions match TRBD1. The CDR3 contains 16 residues. Unmatched junction bases numbered 10, after V lost 1 base and J lost 5 bases. From germline, CDR1 is MDHEN and CDR2 SYDVKM. CDR3 protein: CASSLFGKGAGETQYF. CDR3 bases: TGTGCCAGCAGTTTATTTGGGAAGGGGGCTGGGGAGACCCAGTACTTC. Supplemented by reference TRBV28 and TRBJ2-5, the full variable domain reads DVKVTQSSRYLVKRTGEKVFLECVQDMDHENMFWYRQDPGLGLRLIYFSYDVKMKEKGDIPEGYSVSREKKERFSLILESASTNQTSMYLCASSLFGKGAGETQYFGPGTRLLVL.

The gene calls are TRBV5-6 and TRBJ1-4; 7 bases map to TRBD1. V trimming: 4 bases; J trimming: 7 bases; junction bases outside the gene matches: 7. CDR3 length: 14 amino acids. Germline lookup yields CDR1 SGHDT and CDR2 YYEEEE. CDR3 residues: CASSGGGAGEKLFF. CDR3 DNA: TGTGCCAGCAGCGGAGGGGGCGCGGGTGAAAAACTGTTTTTT.